These T cell receptor beta chains were read from a single sample in a study of blood T cell repertoires in COVID-19. Repertoires were generated with immunoSEQ multiplex PCR, while TCRdb's copy carries only in-frame clones and drops some. The table has 310,000 or so clones, around 88% seen once. Sequenced input: PBMCs or T cells enriched from blood (not recorded which). The receptor source for this set is a woman between 40 and 55 years old who had recovered from COVID-19. Both conserved end residues are part of each CDR3. The order of the fields is J gene, clone size, V gene, D gene, CDR3 DNA, CDR3 protein. The D gene is left open where the match is weak. For some rows the clone size is stated as once, few or many, or as a class when expanded; others skip it.

j_gene: TRBJ2-4; abundance: -; v_gene: TRBV6-5; d_gene: TRBD2; CDR3nt: TGTGCCAGCAGTACAGGGACTAGCGGGAGGGACATTCAGTACTTC; CDR3aa: CASSTGTSGRDIQYF
j_gene: TRBJ2-3; abundance: -; v_gene: TRBV11-3; d_gene: -; CDR3nt: TGTGCCAGCAGCTTATGGGCGGGAACAGATACGCAGTATTTT; CDR3aa: CASSLWAGTDTQYF
j_gene: TRBJ2-7; abundance: -; v_gene: TRBV4-1; d_gene: TRBD2; CDR3nt: TGCGCCAGCAGCCAAGATCTAGGCGCGAGCGGGGCCTACGAGCAGTACTTC; CDR3aa: CASSQDLGASGAYEQYF
j_gene: TRBJ2-7; abundance: -; v_gene: TRBV10-2; d_gene: -; CDR3nt: TGCGCCACCCAGGGTGGGAGGTACGAGCAGTACTTC; CDR3aa: CATQGGRYEQYF
j_gene: TRBJ2-5; abundance: once; v_gene: TRBV9; d_gene: -; CDR3nt: TGTGCCAGCAGCCCCCGGGACCCAACAGGGCGGGAGACCCAGTACTTC; CDR3aa: CASSPRDPTGRETQYF
j_gene: TRBJ2-7; abundance: -; v_gene: TRBV10-3; d_gene: -; CDR3nt: TGTGCCATCGGGGAACAGGGCGGATACGAGCAGTACTTC; CDR3aa: CAIGEQGGYEQYF
j_gene: TRBJ1-1; abundance: -; v_gene: TRBV7-2; d_gene: -; CDR3nt: TGTGCCAGCAGCTTAGATTCAGGGGTGGATACTGAAGCTTTCTTT; CDR3aa: CASSLDSGVDTEAFF
j_gene: TRBJ1-1; abundance: -; v_gene: TRBV5-1; d_gene: -; CDR3nt: TGCGCCAGCAGCCCCCATGACAATGAAGCTTTCTTT; CDR3aa: CASSPHDNEAFF
j_gene: TRBJ2-5; abundance: -; v_gene: TRBV6-7; d_gene: TRBD1; CDR3nt: TGTGCCAGCAGTTACCCCGACAGGGGTGGAGGGAAGGAGACCCAGTACTTC; CDR3aa: CASSYPDRGGGKETQYF
j_gene: TRBJ1-2; abundance: -; v_gene: TRBV7-9; d_gene: -; CDR3nt: TGTGCCAGCAGCCCCGAAGTACTGGGGACTCCGACCATGGGCTACACCTTC; CDR3aa: CASSPEVLGTPTMGYTF
j_gene: TRBJ2-2; abundance: -; v_gene: TRBV5-6; d_gene: -; CDR3nt: TGTGCCAGCAGTGCGAGACTACCGAACACCGGGGAGCTGTTTTTT; CDR3aa: CASSARLPNTGELFF
j_gene: TRBJ1-1; abundance: -; v_gene: TRBV7-3; d_gene: -; CDR3nt: TGTGCCAGCAGCTTATGGCTGAACACTGAAGCTTTCTTT; CDR3aa: CASSLWLNTEAFF
j_gene: TRBJ2-1; abundance: -; v_gene: TRBV29-1; d_gene: -; CDR3nt: TGCAGCGTTGGCGGGGCGGCCGAGCAGTTCTTC; CDR3aa: CSVGGAAEQFF
j_gene: TRBJ2-5; abundance: -; v_gene: TRBV4-1; d_gene: -; CDR3nt: TGCGCCAGCAGCCAAGTCCAGGGTGGCCAAGAGACCCAGTACTTC; CDR3aa: CASSQVQGGQETQYF
j_gene: TRBJ2-3; abundance: -; v_gene: TRBV7-3; d_gene: TRBD2; CDR3nt: TGTGCCAGCAGCTTAGGACTAGCGCGCACAGATACGCAGTATTTT; CDR3aa: CASSLGLARTDTQYF
j_gene: TRBJ2-1; abundance: -; v_gene: TRBV4-1; d_gene: TRBD2; CDR3nt: TGCGCCAGCAGCCAAGACCGGGACTACTACAATGAGCAGTTCTTC; CDR3aa: CASSQDRDYYNEQFF
j_gene: TRBJ2-1; abundance: once; v_gene: TRBV3-1/TRBV3-2; d_gene: TRBD2; CDR3nt: TGTGCCAGCAGCCAAGAGGGGGGGGTCCAGACTAGGGCCTACAATGAGCAGTTCTTC; CDR3aa: CASSQEGGVQTRAYNEQFF
j_gene: TRBJ2-6; abundance: -; v_gene: TRBV11-2; d_gene: -; CDR3nt: TGTGCCAGCAGCTGGGCCGGAGGGGTATCTGGGGCCAACGTCCTGACTTTC; CDR3aa: CASSWAGGVSGANVLTF
j_gene: TRBJ2-7; abundance: -; v_gene: TRBV10-2; d_gene: -; CDR3nt: TGCGCCAGCAGGCCCGGGCCGTCGGGGGAGCAGTACTTC; CDR3aa: CASRPGPSGEQYF
j_gene: TRBJ2-5; abundance: -; v_gene: TRBV10-3; d_gene: TRBD2; CDR3nt: TGTGCCACGGCTAGCGGGGGGACCCAAGAGACCCAGTACTTC; CDR3aa: CATASGGTQETQYF
j_gene: TRBJ2-7; abundance: -; v_gene: TRBV18; d_gene: TRBD2; CDR3nt: TGTGCCAGCTCACCCGGACTAGCGGGAGACTCATCCTACGAGCAGTACTTC; CDR3aa: CASSPGLAGDSSYEQYF
j_gene: TRBJ2-3; abundance: -; v_gene: TRBV27; d_gene: TRBD1; CDR3nt: TGTGCCAGCAGTTTGGACAGGGGGACAGATACGCAGTATTTT; CDR3aa: CASSLDRGTDTQYF
j_gene: TRBJ2-7; abundance: -; v_gene: TRBV7-2; d_gene: -; CDR3nt: TGTGCCAGCAACCAGGGATACTACGAGCAGTACTTC; CDR3aa: CASNQGYYEQYF
j_gene: TRBJ1-1; abundance: -; v_gene: TRBV15; d_gene: TRBD1; CDR3nt: TGTGCCACCAGCAGAGGGGACAGGAACACTGAAGCTTTCTTT; CDR3aa: CATSRGDRNTEAFF
j_gene: TRBJ2-3; abundance: -; v_gene: TRBV24-1; d_gene: -; CDR3nt: TGTGCCACCAGTATGAGAGGCACAGATACGCAGTATTTT; CDR3aa: CATSMRGTDTQYF
j_gene: TRBJ2-3; abundance: -; v_gene: TRBV19; d_gene: -; CDR3nt: TGTGCCAGTAGTGGGCTAGCTGCTAGCACAGATACGCAGTATTTT; CDR3aa: CASSGLAASTDTQYF